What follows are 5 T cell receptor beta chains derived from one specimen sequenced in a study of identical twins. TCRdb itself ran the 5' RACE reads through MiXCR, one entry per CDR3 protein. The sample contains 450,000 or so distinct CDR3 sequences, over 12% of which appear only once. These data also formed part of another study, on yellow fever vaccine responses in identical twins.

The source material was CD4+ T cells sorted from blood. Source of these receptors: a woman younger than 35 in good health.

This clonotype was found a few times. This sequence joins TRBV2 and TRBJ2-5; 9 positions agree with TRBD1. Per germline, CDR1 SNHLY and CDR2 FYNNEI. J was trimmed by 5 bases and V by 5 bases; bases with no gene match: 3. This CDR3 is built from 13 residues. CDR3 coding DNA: TGTGCCAGCAGTAACAGGGGGCGGGAGACCCAGTACTTC. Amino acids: CASSNRGRETQYF.

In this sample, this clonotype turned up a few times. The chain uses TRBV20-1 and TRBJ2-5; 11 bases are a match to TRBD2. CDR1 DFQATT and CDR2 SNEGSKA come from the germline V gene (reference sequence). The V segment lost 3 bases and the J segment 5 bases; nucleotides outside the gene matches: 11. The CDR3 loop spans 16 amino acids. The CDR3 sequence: CSARGSGRALEETQYF. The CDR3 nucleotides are TGCAGTGCTAGGGGTAGCGGGAGGGCCCTCGAGGAGACCCAGTACTTC.

CDR3 region: CASERQGGIQYF. CDR3 DNA: TGTGCCAGCGAGCGGCAGGGGGGCATTCAGTACTTC. The chain recombines TRBV2 with TRBJ2-4; perhaps TRBD1 as D (7 bases). The CDR3 is made up of 12 amino acids. Per the germline V gene, CDR1 is SNHLY and CDR2 is FYNNEI. Trimming pared 8 bases from V and 9 bases from J, leaving 14 bases between.

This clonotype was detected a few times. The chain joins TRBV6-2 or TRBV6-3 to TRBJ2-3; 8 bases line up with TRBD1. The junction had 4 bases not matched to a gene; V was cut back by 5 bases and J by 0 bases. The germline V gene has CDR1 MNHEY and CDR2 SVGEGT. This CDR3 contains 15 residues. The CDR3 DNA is TGTGCCAGCAGTAACCGACAGGGGAGCACAGATACGCAGTATTTT. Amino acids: CASSNRQGSTDTQYF.

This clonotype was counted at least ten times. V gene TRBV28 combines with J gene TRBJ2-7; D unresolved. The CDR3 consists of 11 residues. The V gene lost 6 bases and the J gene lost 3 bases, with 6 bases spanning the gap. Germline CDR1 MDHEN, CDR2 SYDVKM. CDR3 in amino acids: CASSSIYEQYF. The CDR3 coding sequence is TGTGCCAGCAGCTCAATCTACGAGCAGTACTTC.